The 2 T cell receptor beta chains presented below share a single source sample, sequenced in a study of T cells in Graves' hyperthyroidism and ophthalmopathy. There were TCR beta CDR3 regions amplified from RNA transcripts. When the TCR CDR3 underwent first-round RT-PCR, the HTBI primer set was used. TCRdb redid the calling of the multiplex PCR reads with MiXCR, one entry per CDR3 protein. The sample shows roughly 500,000 distinct CDR3 sequences, about 14% of them seen only once. Source material: blood. All receptors come from a woman in her thirties with Graves' hyperthyroidism that later progressed to Graves' ophthalmopathy.

The chain joins TRBV5-1 to TRBJ2-5; D is ambiguous. CDR3 size: 13 residues. Germline CDR1 SGHRS, CDR2 YFSETQ. V was cut by 0 bases and J by 7 bases, with 10 bases left in between. This CDR3 reads CASSLDLEGTQYF. The DNA for the CDR3 is TGCGCCAGCAGCTTGGATCTAGAAGGGACCCAGTACTTC.

V is TRBV4-3 and J is TRBJ2-2, with D unresolved. Per germline, CDR1 LGHNA and CDR2 YSLEER. With 1 base removed from V and 3 bases from J, the gap between germline ends came to 6 bases. CDR3 size: 14 residues. CDR3 nucleotides: TGCGCCAGCAGCCAAGGGGCCTACACCGGGGAGCTGTTTTTT. Translation: CASSQGAYTGELFF.